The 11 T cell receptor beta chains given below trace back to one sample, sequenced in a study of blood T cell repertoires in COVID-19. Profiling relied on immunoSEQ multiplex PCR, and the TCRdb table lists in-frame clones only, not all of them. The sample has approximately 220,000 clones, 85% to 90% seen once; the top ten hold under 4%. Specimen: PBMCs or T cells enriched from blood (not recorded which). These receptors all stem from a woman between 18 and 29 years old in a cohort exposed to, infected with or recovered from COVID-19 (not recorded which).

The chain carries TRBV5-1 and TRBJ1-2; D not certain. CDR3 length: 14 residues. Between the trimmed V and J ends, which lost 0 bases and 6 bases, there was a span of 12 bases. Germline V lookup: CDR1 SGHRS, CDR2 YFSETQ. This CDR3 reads CASSLGEAINGYTF. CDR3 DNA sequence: TGCGCCAGCAGCTTGGGGGAGGCGATCAATGGCTACACCTTC. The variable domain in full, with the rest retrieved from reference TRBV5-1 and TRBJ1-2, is KAGVTQTPRYLIKTRGQQVTLSCSPISGHRSVSWYQQTPGQGLQFLFEYFSETQRNKGNFPGRFSGRQFSNSRSEMNVSTLELGDSALYLCASSLGEAINGYTFGSGTRLTVV.

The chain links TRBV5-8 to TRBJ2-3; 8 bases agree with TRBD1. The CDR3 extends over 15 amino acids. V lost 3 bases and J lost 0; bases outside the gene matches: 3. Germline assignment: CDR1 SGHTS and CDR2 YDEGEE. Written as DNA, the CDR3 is TGTGCCAGCAGCTACGGGACAGGCAGCACAGATACGCAGTATTTT. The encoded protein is CASSYGTGSTDTQYF.

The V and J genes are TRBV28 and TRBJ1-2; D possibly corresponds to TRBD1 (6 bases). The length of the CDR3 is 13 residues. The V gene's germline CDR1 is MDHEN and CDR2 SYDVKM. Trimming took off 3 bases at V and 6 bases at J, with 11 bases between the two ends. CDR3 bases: TGTGCCAGCAGTTTGCCCCACAGGGATGGCTACACCTTC. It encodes CASSLPHRDGYTF.

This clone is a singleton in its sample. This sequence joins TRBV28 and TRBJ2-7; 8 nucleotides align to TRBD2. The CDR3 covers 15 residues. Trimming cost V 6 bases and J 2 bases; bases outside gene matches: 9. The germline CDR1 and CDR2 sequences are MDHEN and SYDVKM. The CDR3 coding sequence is TGTGCCAGCAGACGTAGCGGGAATTCGGCCTACGAGCAGTACTTC. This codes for CASRRSGNSAYEQYF.

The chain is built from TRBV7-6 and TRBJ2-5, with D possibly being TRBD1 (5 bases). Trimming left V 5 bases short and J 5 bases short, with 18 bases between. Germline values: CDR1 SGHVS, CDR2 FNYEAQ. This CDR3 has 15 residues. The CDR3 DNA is TGTGCCAGCAGCGTCACCTTGACAGCTGGTGAGACCCAGTACTTC. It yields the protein CASSVTLTAGETQYF.

CDR3 residues: CASSIQGVNQPQHF. Here the CDR3 DNA reads TGTGCCAGCTCGATACAGGGGGTAAATCAGCCCCAGCATTTT. The chain employs TRBV18 and TRBJ1-5, with 8 bases aligning to TRBD1. The CDR3 has 14 amino acids. The germline V gene has CDR1 KGHSH and CDR2 LQKENI. J was trimmed by 4 bases and V by 6 bases; bases with no gene match: 5.

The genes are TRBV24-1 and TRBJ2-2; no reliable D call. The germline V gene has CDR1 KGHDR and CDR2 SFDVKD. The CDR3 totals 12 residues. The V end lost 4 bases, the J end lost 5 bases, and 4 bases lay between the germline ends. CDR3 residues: CATSDLTGELFF. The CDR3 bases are TGTGCCACCAGTGACCTGACCGGGGAGCTGTTTTTT.

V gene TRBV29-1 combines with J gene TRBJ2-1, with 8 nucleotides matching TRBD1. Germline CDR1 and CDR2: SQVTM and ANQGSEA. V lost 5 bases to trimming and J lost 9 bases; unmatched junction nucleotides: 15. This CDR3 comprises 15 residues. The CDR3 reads CSVKGGQGVGSEQFF. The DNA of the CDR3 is TGCAGCGTTAAGGGAGGACAGGGCGTCGGGAGTGAGCAGTTCTTC.

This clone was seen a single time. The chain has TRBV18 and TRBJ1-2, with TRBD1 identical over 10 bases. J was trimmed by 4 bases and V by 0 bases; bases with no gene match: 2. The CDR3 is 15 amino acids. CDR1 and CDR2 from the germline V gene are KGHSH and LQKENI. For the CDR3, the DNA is TGTGCCAGCTCACCACCGCGGACAGGGGGCTATGGCTACACCTTC. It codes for CASSPPRTGGYGYTF.

The CDR3 here is CASSVGGDPQNSPLHF. Written as DNA, the CDR3 is TGTGCCAGCAGCGTAGGGGGCGACCCCCAAAATTCACCCCTCCACTTT. V and J are TRBV9 and TRBJ1-6; tentative D call: TRBD1 (5 bases). CDR3 length: 16 amino acids. Germline V gene lookup returns CDR1 SGDLS and CDR2 YYNGEE. The V end was cut by 0 bases, the J end by 7 bases, with 14 bases between. Supplemented by reference TRBV9 and TRBJ1-6, the full variable domain reads DSGVTQTPKHLITATGQRVTLRCSPRSGDLSVYWYQQSLDQGLQFLIQYYNGEERAKGNILERFSAQQFPDLHSELNLSSLELGDSALYFCASSVGGDPQNSPLHFGNGTRLTVT.

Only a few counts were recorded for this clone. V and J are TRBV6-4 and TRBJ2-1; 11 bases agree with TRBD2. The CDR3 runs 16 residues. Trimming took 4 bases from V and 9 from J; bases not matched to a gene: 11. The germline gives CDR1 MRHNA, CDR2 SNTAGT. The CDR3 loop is CASSADTSGSVGEQFF. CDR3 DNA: TGTGCCAGCAGTGCCGACACTAGCGGGAGTGTCGGTGAGCAGTTCTTC.